This paragraph reports one T cell receptor (beta chain). Its cognate antigen is unknown. The data derive from a study of memory CD4+ T cells and cytomegalovirus serostatus. For the study at large: Of the healthy Belgian adults, roughly ten were CMV seropositive and 24 seronegative.

Germline CDR1 MNHEY, CDR2 SVGAGI. The J segment lost 4 bases and the V segment lost 2 bases, leaving 5 bases of the junction unmatched. The CDR3 loop spans 16 amino acids. The sort gate was single viable CD3+CD4+CD8-CD45RO+ cells for memory CD4+ T cells. Method: immunoSEQ multiplex PCR; TCRdb's copy keeps in-frame clones and lacks some. The repertoire holds over 35,000 clones, approximately 78% seen once, with around 0.91% in the top ten. Study-level points and caveats: CMV serostatus prediction reached median AUC 0.95, or 0.91 with US-trained model. About two fifths of the roughly 150 known CMV-associated TCRbeta sequences appeared in CD4+ memory.

This receptor was obtained from an adult in good health and CMV-seronegative. V gene TRBV6-5 combines with J gene TRBJ2-2; TRBD1 agrees at 9 bases. Sequenced material: memory CD4+ T cells from blood. The CDR3 reads CASSYVNRGPTGELFF. In DNA, the CDR3 is TGTGCCAGCAGTTACGTCAACAGGGGGCCCACCGGGGAGCTGTTTTTT.